This T cell receptor (beta chain) was identified in a study of blood T cell repertoires in COVID-19. Whole-study context: There were acute and convalescent COVID-19 samples, and they came from the United States, Italy and Spain. In each case, the material was cDNA or gDNA derived from T cells, B-cell-depleted T cells, or PBMCs.

Under the authors' procedure: Quantification of nucleated cells was approximated via reference gene primer amplification. This table comes from immunoSEQ multiplex PCR, and its TCRdb copy is limited to in-frame clones, with some not included. That table is the source of V, J and clone size, and D and trimming were worked out from the DNA. The top ten hold more than 4.5% of the sample, which has roughly 130,000 clones, 65% to 85% seen once. The CDR3 length is 13 residues. CDR1 is MNHEY, CDR2 SMNVEV, per germline (reference sequence). The V and J ends lost 7 bases and 7 bases, in that order; junction bases with no gene match: 4.

The V and J genes are TRBV27 and TRBJ1-4; 9 bases align to TRBD1. This TCR was sampled from a woman in her 70s with acute or convalescent COVID-19. Sequencing was performed on peripheral blood. The CDR3 loop is CASKGTGPEKLFF. In DNA form, the CDR3 reads TGTGCCAGCAAAGGGACAGGGCCTGAAAAACTGTTTTTT.